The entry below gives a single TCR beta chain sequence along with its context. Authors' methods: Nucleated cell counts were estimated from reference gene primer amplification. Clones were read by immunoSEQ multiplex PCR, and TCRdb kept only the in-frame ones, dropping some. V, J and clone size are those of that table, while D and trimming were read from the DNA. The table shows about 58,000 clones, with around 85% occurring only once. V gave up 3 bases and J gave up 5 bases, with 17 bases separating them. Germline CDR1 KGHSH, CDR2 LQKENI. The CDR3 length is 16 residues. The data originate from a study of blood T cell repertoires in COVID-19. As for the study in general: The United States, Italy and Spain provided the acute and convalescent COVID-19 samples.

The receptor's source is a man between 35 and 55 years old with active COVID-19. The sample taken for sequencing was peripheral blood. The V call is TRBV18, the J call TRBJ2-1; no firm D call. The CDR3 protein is CASSPYSVFTNNEQFF. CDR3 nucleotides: TGTGCCAGCTCACCCTACTCTGTTTTCACCAACAATGAGCAGTTCTTC.